Following are 25 T cell receptor beta chains from one sample sequenced in a study of CD8 T cells in ankylosing spondylitis. Study outcomes and limitations: The study identified a TCR beta motif of about eight highly homologous variants that appeared characteristic of ankylosing spondylitis blood.

TCRdb called the 5' RACE reads again in MiXCR, with one record for every CDR3 protein. The sample comprises around 440,000 distinct CDR3 sequences, 17% of which are singletons, and approximately 0.97% rests with the top ten. What these receptors recognize is not known. The sequencing input was blood, either unsorted or a sorted T cell fraction (not recorded which). Receptor source: a male donor with ankylosing spondylitis.

This clonotype was counted a few times. V and J are TRBV6-2 or TRBV6-3 and TRBJ2-1, with 10 bases fitting TRBD2. Germline assignment: CDR1 MNHEY and CDR2 SVGEGT. The length of the CDR3 is 16 residues. Trimming at V came to 2 bases and at J to 12 bases, leaving 13 bases not matched to a gene. CDR3 sequence: CASSYPSGRAAGGQFF. The CDR3 DNA follows: TGTGCCAGCAGTTACCCCAGCGGGAGGGCCGCCGGGGGGCAGTTCTTC.

This clonotype was counted only a few times. The chain couples TRBV29-1 to TRBJ1-1; D remains unclear. V lost 6 bases, J lost 2 bases, and 7 bases lay in between. Per the germline V gene, CDR1 is SQVTM and CDR2 is ANQGSEA. The CDR3 runs 11 residues. CDR3: CSVEDNTEAFF. CDR3 bases: TGCAGCGTAGAGGATAACACTGAAGCTTTCTTT.

V gene TRBV5-1 combines with J gene TRBJ1-1; unclear D gene. There are 15 residues in the CDR3. Trimming shortened V by 0 bases and J by 5 bases, and 14 bases separated the two germline ends. Germline V gives CDR1 SGHRS, CDR2 YFSETQ. For the CDR3, the DNA is TGCGCCAGCAGCTTGGATGAGGGAGTAGGGACTGAAGCTTTCTTT. This sequence encodes CASSLDEGVGTEAFF.

This chain connects TRBV6-5 to TRBJ2-1; D is unresolved. The CDR3 covers 15 residues. Trimming stripped 2 bases from V and 1 base from J, with 9 bases between. Germline CDR1 and CDR2: MNHEY and SVGAGI. The CDR3 bases are TGTGCCAGCAGTTACCGGCGCCCATCCTACAATGAGCAGTTCTTC. This sequence encodes CASSYRRPSYNEQFF.

This clonotype was seen at least ten times. One end of the junction varies from germline; a read error may be responsible. V and J are TRBV5-1 and TRBJ2-1; 8 nucleotides agree with TRBD1. The CDR3 has 13 amino acids. The germline V gene has CDR1 SGHRS and CDR2 YFSETQ. The CDR3 region is CASSLAGGYEQFF. The CDR3 DNA is TGTGCCAGCAGTTTAGCAGGGGGCTATGAGCAGTTCTTC.

This clonotype appeared many times. V usage is TRBV12-3 or TRBV12-4 and J usage is TRBJ2-7; 8 nucleotides align to TRBD2. V lost 8 bases, J lost 7 bases, and 10 bases stayed unmatched. The CDR3 runs 13 residues. CDR3 protein: CASSSGGVGEQYF. CDR3 nucleotides: TGTGCCAGCTCCTCGGGGGGGGTGGGGGAGCAGTACTTC.

The chain links TRBV20-1 to TRBJ1-1; D gene ambiguous. V lost 3 bases, J lost 0 bases, and 11 bases lay in between. Germline V gives CDR1 DFQATT, CDR2 SNEGSKA (reference sequence). The CDR3 is 14 residues long. The CDR3 coding sequence is TGCAGTGCTAGGAGGCCGGGGATGAACACTGAAGCTTTCTTT. It specifies CSARRPGMNTEAFF.

This clonotype was observed many times. CDR3 sequence (DNA): TGCAGCGGATCTAGCGGCACCGGGGAGCTGTTTTTT. Amino acid sequence: CSGSSGTGELFF. This chain connects TRBV29-1 to TRBJ2-2; TRBD2 agrees at 7 bases. J was trimmed by 4 bases and V by 7 bases; bases with no gene match: 3. This CDR3 comprises 12 residues. Germline V gene sequence: CDR1 SQVTM, CDR2 ANQGSEA.

This clonotype was seen more than once but under ten times. J is TRBJ2-5 and V is TRBV20-1; D is perhaps TRBD1 (6 bases). Trimming took 6 bases from V and 6 from J, leaving 14 bases between them. Germline V gene lookup returns CDR1 DFQATT and CDR2 SNEGSKA (reference sequence). The CDR3 consists of 12 residues. DNA for the CDR3: TGCAGTGCAGAGGGTACAGGGCAGACCCAGTACTTC. The encoded protein is CSAEGTGQTQYF.

This clonotype was seen repeatedly, ten times or more. V is TRBV5-1 and J is TRBJ2-5; 13 positions agree with TRBD2. The CDR3 is 16 residues long. V trimming: 3 bases; J trimming: 5 bases; junction bases outside the gene matches: 7. In germline, CDR1 is SGHRS, CDR2 YFSETQ. The CDR3 loop is CASSSGLAGLYETQYF. CDR3 nucleotide sequence: TGCGCCAGCAGCTCGGGACTAGCGGGACTCTATGAGACCCAGTACTTC. Complete variable domain (other parts from reference TRBV5-1 and TRBJ2-5): KAGVTQTPRYLIKTRGQQVTLSCSPISGHRSVSWYQQTPGQGLQFLFEYFSETQRNKGNFPGRFSGRQFSNSRSEMNVSTLELGDSALYLCASSSGLAGLYETQYFGPGTRLLVL.

This clonotype was observed a handful of times. The chain joins TRBV2 to TRBJ1-5; D is unresolved. V was cut by 7 bases and J by 4 bases, with 14 bases left in between. The CDR3 runs 14 residues. Germline V gene lookup returns CDR1 SNHLY and CDR2 FYNNEI. CDR3 sequence reads: CASTSGLINQPQHF. The CDR3 nucleotides read TGTGCCAGCACCTCAGGACTGATTAATCAGCCCCAGCATTTT.

The chain is built from TRBV6-1 and TRBJ2-3; no definite D call. V was cut by 6 bases and J by 0 bases, with 7 bases left in between. This CDR3 contains 13 residues. The germline V gene encodes CDR1 MNHNS and CDR2 SASEGT. The CDR3 reads CASRVDSTDTQYF. The CDR3 DNA sequence: TGTGCCAGCAGGGTAGACAGCACAGATACGCAGTATTTT.

The sample holds many counts of this clonotype. V is TRBV29-1 and J is TRBJ2-3, with 10 bases matching TRBD2. V lost 3 bases and J lost 2; bases outside the gene matches: 8. CDR3 length: 16 amino acids. Germline V gene data show CDR1 as SQVTM and CDR2 as ANQGSEA. The CDR3 region is CSVDPPTSGDTDTQYF. The CDR3, as DNA: TGCAGCGTTGACCCTCCCACTAGCGGGGACACAGATACGCAGTATTTT.

This clonotype has more than one count but fewer than ten. The chain couples TRBV12-3 or TRBV12-4 to TRBJ2-2; no clear D gene. With 5 bases removed from V and 0 bases from J, the gap between germline ends came to 10 bases. The CDR3 contains 15 residues. CDR3 region: CASSGKSANTGELFF. CDR3 sequence (DNA): TGTGCCAGCAGTGGAAAGTCCGCGAACACCGGGGAGCTGTTTTTT.

This clonotype was recorded only once. The chain employs TRBV20-1 and TRBJ2-7, with D perhaps matching TRBD1 (5 bases). The germline V gene encodes CDR1 DFQATT and CDR2 SNEGSKA (reference sequence). The V end lost 4 bases, the J end lost 4 bases, and 17 bases lay between the germline ends. This CDR3 is built from 14 residues. The CDR3 loop is CSATRDRPQYEQYF. The CDR3, as DNA: TGCAGTGCTACCCGTGACAGACCTCAATACGAGCAGTACTTC.

The sample holds a few counts of this clonotype. This rearrangement joins TRBV20-1 to TRBJ1-2; 8 nucleotides align to TRBD1. This CDR3 contains 13 residues. Unmatched junction bases numbered 8, after V lost 3 bases and J lost 8 bases. The V gene's germline CDR1 is DFQATT and CDR2 SNEGSKA (reference sequence). CDR3 in DNA: TGCAGTGCTAGGGCAACAGGGGGTAGAGGCTACACCTTC. Translated, it gives CSARATGGRGYTF.

This clonotype was detected only a few times. The chain links TRBV7-8 to TRBJ1-4, with 7 bases aligning to TRBD1. The V segment lost 0 bases and the J segment 7 bases; nucleotides outside the gene matches: 5. CDR3 length equals 15 residues. Germline V gene data show CDR1 as SGHVS and CDR2 as FQNEAQ. The chain's CDR3 is CASSLAAGGGEKLFF. CDR3 coding DNA: TGTGCCAGCAGCTTAGCGGCAGGGGGTGGTGAAAAACTGTTTTTT.

The chain links TRBV3-1 to TRBJ2-1; D possibly corresponds to TRBD2 (6 bases). This CDR3 is built from 15 residues. Trimming pared 1 base from V and 5 bases from J, leaving 12 bases between. CDR1 LGHDT and CDR2 YNNKEL come from the germline V gene (reference sequence). CDR3 sequence (DNA): TGTGCCAGCAGCCAAGTCGGGACTTACCACAATGAGCAGTTCTTC. Its translation: CASSQVGTYHNEQFF.

The rearrangement uses TRBV18 and TRBJ1-5; 8 positions agree with TRBD1. The CDR3 is made up of 15 amino acids. From germline, CDR1 is KGHSH and CDR2 LQKENI. V dropped 1 base and J dropped 5; count of bases not matched to a gene: 4. The CDR3 DNA follows: TGTGCCAGCTCACCACGACAGGGGTTGGATCAGCCCCAGCATTTT. Protein product: CASSPRQGLDQPQHF. Variable domain in full (rest from reference TRBV18 and TRBJ1-5): NAGVMQNPRHLVRRRGQEARLRCSPMKGHSHVYWYRQLPEEGLKFMVYLQKENIIDESGMPKERFSAEFPKEGPSILRIQQVVRGDSAAYFCASSPRQGLDQPQHFGDGTRLSIL.

J is TRBJ2-3 and V is TRBV29-1; tentative D call: TRBD1 (6 bases). The CDR3 extends over 13 amino acids. Germline-derived CDR1 and CDR2 are SQVTM and ANQGSEA. V was shortened by 8 bases and J by 1 base, with 13 bases between the two germline ends. This chain's CDR3 is CSSPRTGTDTQYF. In DNA, the CDR3 is TGCAGCTCCCCAAGGACAGGCACAGATACGCAGTATTTT.

The chain has TRBV7-9 and TRBJ1-2; D gene ambiguous. Trimming removed 1 base from V and 6 bases from J, with 12 bases in between. The CDR3 length is 14 residues. Germline assignment: CDR1 SEHNR and CDR2 FQNEAQ (reference sequence). CDR3 in amino acids: CASSLGSAGHGYTF. The CDR3 DNA is TGTGCCAGCAGCTTAGGTTCGGCCGGGCATGGCTACACCTTC.

The chain carries TRBV28 and TRBJ1-1; D is possibly TRBD1 (5 bases). V gave up 5 bases and J gave up 5 bases, with 21 bases separating them. CDR1 and CDR2 (germline): MDHEN, SYDVKM. CDR3 length: 16 amino acids. In nucleotides, the CDR3 is TGTGCCAGCAGTAGTCTTAACCAGGGTACTAGGACTGAAGCTTTCTTT. Its protein is CASSSLNQGTRTEAFF. Complete variable domain (other parts from reference TRBV28 and TRBJ1-1): DVKVTQSSRYLVKRTGEKVFLECVQDMDHENMFWYRQDPGLGLRLIYFSYDVKMKEKGDIPEGYSVSREKKERFSLILESASTNQTSMYLCASSSLNQGTRTEAFFGQGTRLTVV.

The V call is TRBV4-3, the J call TRBJ2-2, with 7 positions matching TRBD2. Germline lookup yields CDR1 LGHNA and CDR2 YSLEER. Trimming removed 3 bases from V and 3 bases from J; junction bases left unmatched: 19. The CDR3 length is 20 residues. CDR3 region: CASSHLIGGRSQMDTGELFF. CDR3 coding DNA: TGCGCCAGCAGCCACCTCATAGGCGGGAGATCTCAGATGGACACCGGGGAGCTGTTTTTT.

CDR3: CSARGGGPEHTEAFF. In DNA, the CDR3 is TGCAGTGCCCGGGGAGGGGGCCCCGAACACACTGAAGCTTTCTTT. The chain has TRBV20-1 and TRBJ1-1; TRBD1 matches at 7 bases. V was clipped by 6 bases and J by 3 bases; unmatched bases: 13. Per germline, CDR1 DFQATT and CDR2 SNEGSKA (reference sequence). This CDR3 comprises 15 residues.

This clonotype was observed a handful of times. V is TRBV6-5 and J is TRBJ1-4; D may be TRBD1 (6 bases). CDR1 is MNHEY, CDR2 SVGAGI, per germline. The CDR3 has 15 amino acids. Trimming left V 0 bases short and J 5 bases short, with 10 bases between. The CDR3 region is CASSYSRTENEKLFF. The DNA of the CDR3 is TGTGCCAGCAGTTACTCTCGGACAGAAAATGAAAAACTGTTTTTT.